One and the same sample provided the 10 T cell receptor beta chains below, sequenced in a study of T cell responses to AZD1222 COVID-19 vaccine. The protocol was immunoSEQ multiplex PCR, while the TCRdb copy is restricted to in-frame clones and leaves out a portion. The repertoire holds 110,000 to 150,000 clones, roughly 90% seen once, with about 3.5% in the top ten. The starting material was peripheral blood, obtained on day 0 of AZD1222 vaccination. Receptors originate from an adult in good health.

The gene calls are TRBV12-3 or TRBV12-4 and TRBJ2-1; D unresolved. V lost 3 bases and J 8 bases, leaving 11 bases between the germline ends. The CDR3 is 13 residues long. The CDR3: CASSFLRVHEQFF. CDR3 DNA sequence: TGTGCCAGCAGTTTTCTTAGGGTCCATGAGCAGTTCTTC.

The rearrangement uses TRBV11-2 and TRBJ2-7, with 8 nucleotides matching TRBD2. V dropped 5 bases and J dropped 2; count of bases not matched to a gene: 8. CDR1 SGHAT and CDR2 FQNNGV come from the germline V gene. The CDR3 is 15 amino acids. The CDR3 sequence: CASSRELGRAYEQYF. The CDR3 nucleotides read TGTGCCAGCAGCCGGGAGCTCGGGAGGGCCTACGAGCAGTACTTC.

This chain joins TRBV20-1 and TRBJ2-1, with unresolved D. The CDR3 contains 10 residues. Per germline, CDR1 DFQATT and CDR2 SNEGSKA (reference sequence). V lost 2 bases, J lost 9 bases, and 5 bases lay in between. The CDR3 spells CSARLGEQFF. The CDR3 DNA sequence: TGCAGTGCTAGACTCGGTGAGCAGTTCTTC.

The chain links TRBV7-6 to TRBJ2-7; D is unclear. The germline gives CDR1 SGHVS, CDR2 FNYEAQ. The V end lost 5 bases, the J end lost 5 bases, and 7 bases lay between the germline ends. There are 11 residues in the CDR3. The CDR3: CASSPGHEQYF. The CDR3 coding sequence is TGTGCCAGCAGCCCCGGGCACGAGCAGTACTTC.

The chain links TRBV7-2 to TRBJ2-2, with TRBD1 matching 8 bases. V was pared by 6 bases and J by 7 bases, with 10 bases of the junction left unmatched. Germline V gives CDR1 SGHTA, CDR2 FQGNSA. There are 15 residues in the CDR3. CDR3 DNA sequence: TGTGCCAGCAGTCTACCGACAGGGGCTGGCGGGGAGCTGTTTTTT. It encodes CASSLPTGAGGELFF.

This chain links TRBV11-3 with TRBJ2-2; the D is unclear. Germline V lookup: CDR1 SGHNT, CDR2 YENEEA. The CDR3 spans 13 residues. V was shortened by 0 bases and J by 5 bases, with 4 bases between the two germline ends. CDR3 DNA: TGTGCCAGCAGCTTAGATGAAACCGGGGAGCTGTTTTTT. Translation gives CASSLDETGELFF.

The CDR3 sequence: CASRGPIPGYTF. The CDR3 nucleotides read TGTGCCAGTAGGGGTCCCATCCCAGGCTACACCTTC. The chain carries TRBV19 and TRBJ1-2; D call uncertain. CDR3 length: 12 amino acids. V dropped 6 bases and J dropped 8 bases, with 13 bases sitting between them. Germline V gene lookup returns CDR1 LNHDA and CDR2 SQIVND (reference sequence).

V usage is TRBV7-8 and J usage is TRBJ2-1, with D perhaps TRBD1 (5 bases). The CDR3 is 12 residues long. Germline CDR1 and CDR2: SGHVS and FQNEAQ. Trimming shortened V by 5 bases and J by 6 bases, and 8 bases separated the two germline ends. CDR3 amino acids: CASSPRANEQFF. CDR3 nucleotides: TGTGCCAGCAGCCCCAGGGCCAATGAGCAGTTCTTC.

The rearrangement uses TRBV5-1 and TRBJ2-1, with 13 bases aligning to TRBD2. The CDR3 totals 15 residues. Germline CDR1 reads SGHRS; CDR2 reads YFSETQ. Trimming removed 2 bases from V and 7 bases from J; junction bases left unmatched: 3. The CDR3 DNA is TGCGCCAGCAGCTTACTAGCGGGAGGGGAGAATGAGCAGTTCTTC. Protein: CASSLLAGGENEQFF.

This chain joins TRBV7-2 and TRBJ1-4; D gene uncertain. Germline V gene data show CDR1 as SGHTA and CDR2 as FQGNSA. Trimming shortened V by 2 bases and J by 3 bases, and 7 bases separated the two germline ends. The CDR3 is 14 residues long. This CDR3 reads CASSLSGPNEKLFF. In nucleotides, the CDR3 is TGTGCCAGCAGCTTATCCGGGCCTAATGAAAAACTGTTTTTT.